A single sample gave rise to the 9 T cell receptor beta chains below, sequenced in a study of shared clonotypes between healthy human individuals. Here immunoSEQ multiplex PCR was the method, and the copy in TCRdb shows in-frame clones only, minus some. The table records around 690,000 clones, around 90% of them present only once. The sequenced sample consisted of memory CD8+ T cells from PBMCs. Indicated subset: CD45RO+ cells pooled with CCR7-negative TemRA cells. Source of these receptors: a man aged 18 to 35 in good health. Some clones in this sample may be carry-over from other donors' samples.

Here the CDR3 reads CATSRGSYQPQHF. The CDR3 nucleotides are TGTGCCACCAGCAGAGGATCTTATCAGCCCCAGCATTTT. The chain joins TRBV15 to TRBJ1-5; D remains ambiguous. Germline CDR1 LNHNV, CDR2 YYDKDF (reference sequence). The CDR3 length is 13 residues. V dropped 1 base and J dropped 5 bases, with 6 bases sitting between them.

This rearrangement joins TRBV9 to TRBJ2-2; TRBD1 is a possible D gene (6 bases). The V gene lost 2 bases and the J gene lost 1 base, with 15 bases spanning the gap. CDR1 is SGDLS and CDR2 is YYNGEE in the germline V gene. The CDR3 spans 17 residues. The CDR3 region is CASSVSDRRKNTGELFF. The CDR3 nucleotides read TGTGCCAGCAGCGTCTCCGACAGGAGGAAGAACACCGGGGAGCTGTTTTTT.

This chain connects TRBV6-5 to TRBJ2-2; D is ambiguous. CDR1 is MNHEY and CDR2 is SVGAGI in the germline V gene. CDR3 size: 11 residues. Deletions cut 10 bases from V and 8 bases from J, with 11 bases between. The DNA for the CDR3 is TGTGCCACCTTAGGGTCTGGGGAGCTGTTTTTT. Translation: CATLGSGELFF.

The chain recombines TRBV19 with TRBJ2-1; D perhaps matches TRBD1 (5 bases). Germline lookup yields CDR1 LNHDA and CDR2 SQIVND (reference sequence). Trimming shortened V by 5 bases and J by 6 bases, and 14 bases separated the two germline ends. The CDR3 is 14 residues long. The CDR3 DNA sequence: TGTGCCAGTAGTTTAGTGGGGCCTGCCAATGAGCAGTTCTTC. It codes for CASSLVGPANEQFF.

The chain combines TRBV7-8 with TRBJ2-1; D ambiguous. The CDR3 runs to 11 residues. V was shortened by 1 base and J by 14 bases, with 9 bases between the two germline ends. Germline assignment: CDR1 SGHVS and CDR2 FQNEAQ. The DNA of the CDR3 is TGTGCCAGCAGCTTAGGACCTACGGAGTTCTTC. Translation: CASSLGPTEFF.

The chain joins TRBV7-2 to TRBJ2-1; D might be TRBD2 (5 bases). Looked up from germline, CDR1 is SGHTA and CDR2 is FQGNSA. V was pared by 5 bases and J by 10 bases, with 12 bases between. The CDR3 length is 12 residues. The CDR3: CASSHAPSEQFF. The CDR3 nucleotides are TGTGCCAGCAGCCATGCCCCTAGCGAGCAGTTCTTC.

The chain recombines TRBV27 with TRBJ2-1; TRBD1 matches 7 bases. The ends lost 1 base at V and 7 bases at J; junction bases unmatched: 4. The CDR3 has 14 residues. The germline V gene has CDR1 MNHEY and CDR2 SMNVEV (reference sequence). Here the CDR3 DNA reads TGTGCCAGCAGTTTATGGCAGGGGGATAATGAGCAGTTCTTC. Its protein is CASSLWQGDNEQFF.

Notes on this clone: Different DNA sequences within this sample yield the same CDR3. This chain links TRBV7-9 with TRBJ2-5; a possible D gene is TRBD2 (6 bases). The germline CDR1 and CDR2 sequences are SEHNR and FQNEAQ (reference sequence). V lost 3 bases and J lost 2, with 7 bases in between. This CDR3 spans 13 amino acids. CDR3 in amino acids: CASSLGGQETQYF. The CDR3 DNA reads TGTGCCAGCAGCTTGGGGGGACAAGAGACCCAGTACTTC. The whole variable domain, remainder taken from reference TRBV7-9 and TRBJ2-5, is DTGVSQNPRHKITKRGQNVTFRCDPISEHNRLYWYRQTLGQGPEFLTYFQNEAQLEKSRLLSDRFSAERPKGSFSTLEIQRTEQGDSAMYLCASSLGGQETQYFGPGTRLLVL.

The CDR3 DNA sequence: TGTGCCACCAGCAGAGTGATCTTCGGAGAAGCTTTCTTT. It is translated as CATSRVIFGEAFF. The chain joins TRBV15 to TRBJ1-1; no definite D call. There are 13 residues in the CDR3. The germline V and J ends were trimmed by 1 base and 8 bases, with 11 bases remaining between them. Germline V CDR1 and CDR2: LNHNV, YYDKDF (reference sequence).